The T cell receptor beta chain described here comes from a study of T cell responses to AZD1222 COVID-19 vaccine. Across the study: Second-dose schedules of about 4 or about 12 weeks were combined.

Notes on this clone: What it binds is unknown.

Regarding the study as a whole: The breadth and depth of Spike-specific TCRs increased once two AZD1222 doses had been given. The donors showed a predominance of white British ancestry and of females, with possible underestimation of clonal diversity. Reports say nearly half of spike-specific TCRs go after unmutated variant regions.

Trimming cost V 8 bases and J 1 base; bases outside gene matches: 20. This CDR3 spans 21 amino acids. The repertoire was sequenced with immunoSEQ multiplex PCR; TCRdb's copy has only in-frame clones and lacks some. The sample lists 65,000 to 85,000 clones, around 84% occurring once. V is TRBV23-1 and J is TRBJ2-2; TRBD1 aligns across 12 bases. TRBV23-1 qualifies as an ORF whose function is uncertain. This material consisted of peripheral blood, taken on day 0 of AZD1222 vaccination. The TCR comes from an adult in good health. CDR3 sequence reads: CASCPRDRGRGNWENTGELFF. CDR3 DNA sequence: TGCGCCAGCTGCCCCCGGGACAGGGGGCGAGGGAACTGGGAGAACACCGGGGAGCTGTTTTTT.